This TCR beta chain comes out of a study of PD-L1 blockade in urothelial cancer. Overall study context: Patients with male sex and bladder-origin urothelial cancer accounted for most of the roughly 30 enrolled.

As to time point: pretreatment peripheral blood. The investigators introduced synthetic TCR analog templates into each PCR as spikes. Profiling relied on immunoSEQ multiplex PCR, and the TCRdb table lists in-frame clones only, not all of them. The sample yields almost 90,000 clones, over 80% seen once. The sample was PBMCs, taken around atezolizumab (anti-PD-L1) treatment. The source of this sequence is a man in his sixties with urothelial cancer.

The CDR3 is CASSVVRTSGRISSYEQYF. In DNA form, the CDR3 reads TGTGCCAGCAGCGTAGTCCGCACTAGCGGGAGAATCTCAAGTTACGAGCAGTACTTC. This chain joins TRBV9 and TRBJ2-7; 11 bases line up with TRBD2. V lost 0 bases to trimming and J lost 4 bases; unmatched junction nucleotides: 15. CDR3 length: 19 amino acids. Germline loops: CDR1 SGDLS, CDR2 YYNGEE.